This section outlines one T cell receptor beta chain sequence together with its context. The repertoire was sequenced with immunoSEQ multiplex PCR; TCRdb's copy has only in-frame clones and lacks some. The sample consists of roughly 250,000 clones, 70% to 90% of them appearing once. The data were obtained in a study of blood T cell repertoires in COVID-19. The length of the CDR3 is 14 residues. The V end lost 3 bases, the J end lost 9 bases, and 21 bases lay between the germline ends. Germline V gives CDR1 GTSNPN, CDR2 SVGIG (reference sequence). Those enrolled, adults aged roughly 18 to 90 years, came from 25 or so US areas. Grouping used clinical history reported by participants in a survey and questionnaire.

What was sequenced was PBMCs or T cells enriched from blood (not recorded which). This TCR derives from a woman aged 25 to 39 who had recovered from COVID-19. The gene calls are TRBV30 and TRBJ2-7, with D perhaps matching TRBD2 (7 bases). The CDR3 DNA reads TGTGCCTGGAGCGGACAGTTCCAGGGGAGGGGGCAGTACTTC. Residues: CAWSGQFQGRGQYF.